Following are 18 T cell receptor beta chains from one sample sequenced in a study of coeliac disease. TCRdb's table, derived via immunoSEQ multiplex PCR, lists solely in-frame clones and lacks some. In the table there are about 5,400 clones, roughly 49% of which are singletons. The sample was intraepithelial lymphocytes from the gut. Receptors were obtained from a woman in her twenties or thirties with active celiac disease.

The chain is built from TRBV4-1 and TRBJ2-7; 8 positions agree with TRBD1. CDR1 and CDR2 (germline): MGHRA, YSYEKL. With V trimmed by 3 bases and J by 2 bases, 3 bases remained unmatched. CDR3 size: 14 residues. For the CDR3, the DNA is TGCGCCAGCAGCCACGACAGGGGCCCCTACGAGCAGTACTTC. Protein sequence: CASSHDRGPYEQYF.

V and J are TRBV30 and TRBJ1-3, with D possibly TRBD1 on 5 matching bases. Trimming took 2 bases from V and 0 from J, leaving 14 bases between them. The CDR3 is made up of 16 amino acids. The germline gives CDR1 GTSNPN, CDR2 SVGIG (reference sequence). This chain's CDR3 is CAWSWGLETSGNTIYF. CDR3 DNA: TGTGCCTGGAGTTGGGGCTTAGAGACCTCTGGAAACACCATATATTTT.

This clone was detected only a few times. The J gene is TRBJ1-1, the V gene TRBV5-1, with 10 bases fitting TRBD1. V trimming: 3 bases; J trimming: 4 bases; junction bases outside the gene matches: 6. Germline CDR1 and CDR2: SGHRS and YFSETQ. This CDR3 spans 15 amino acids. The CDR3 DNA sequence: TGCGCCAGCAGCTGGACAGGGGGTGGGGGCACTGAAGCTTTCTTT. It encodes CASSWTGGGGTEAFF.

This clone was seen only a few times. The V and J genes are TRBV4-2 and TRBJ2-7; a weak D match, TRBD1 (6 bases). In germline, CDR1 is LGHNA, CDR2 YNFKEQ. V lost 2 bases to trimming and J lost 2 bases, with 19 bases between them. The length of the CDR3 is 17 residues. CDR3 nucleotide sequence: TGTGCCAGCAGCCAACCCGCAGCAGGGGCAAGCACCTACGAGCAGTACTTC. It is translated as CASSQPAAGASTYEQYF.

This clone was seen a few times. This rearrangement joins TRBV30 to TRBJ1-1; D not certain. V was trimmed by 1 base and J by 1 base, leaving 7 bases between them. The CDR3 consists of 13 residues. Germline CDR1 reads GTSNPN; CDR2 reads SVGIG (reference sequence). The CDR3 nucleotides are TGTGCCTGGAGTGGGGCAGGGAACACTGAAGCTTTCTTT. Translated: CAWSGAGNTEAFF.

V gene TRBV5-1 combines with J gene TRBJ2-5; a weak D match, TRBD2 (5 bases). The CDR3 is 12 residues long. Trimming pared 4 bases from V and 5 bases from J, leaving 9 bases between. Germline V gives CDR1 SGHRS, CDR2 YFSETQ. The CDR3 region has the DNA TGCGCCAGCAGCATACTAGGGGAGACCCAGTACTTC. Translated: CASSILGETQYF.

The genes are TRBV7-2 and TRBJ2-7; D is unclear. Between the trimmed V and J ends, which lost 0 bases and 4 bases, there was a span of 16 bases. The CDR3 is made up of 16 amino acids. CDR1 is SGHTA, CDR2 FQGNSA, per germline. As DNA, the CDR3 is TGTGCCAGCAGCTTAGCGCATTCCCCACTTTCATACGAGCAGTACTTC. It specifies CASSLAHSPLSYEQYF.

This clone has a handful of counts. This sequence joins TRBV9 and TRBJ1-5; D gene ambiguous. Germline V lookup: CDR1 SGDLS, CDR2 YYNGEE. The V end lost 4 bases, the J end lost 6 bases, and 14 bases lay between the germline ends. There are 14 residues in the CDR3. The CDR3 bases are TGTGCCAGCAGCCCTCACTTGGGAGGTCAGCCCCAGCATTTT. It codes for CASSPHLGGQPQHF.

The chain is built from TRBV30 and TRBJ2-2, with 8 positions matching TRBD1. CDR1 and CDR2 (germline): GTSNPN, SVGIG (reference sequence). The CDR3 is 14 residues long. The junction had 6 bases not matched to a gene; V was cut back by 3 bases and J by 6 bases. Written as DNA, the CDR3 is TGTGCCTGGAGGACAGGGGTCGGGGCCGGGGAGCTGTTTTTT. This sequence encodes CAWRTGVGAGELFF.

The chain has TRBV7-9 and TRBJ2-1; D is perhaps TRBD1 (5 bases). Germline-derived CDR1 and CDR2 are SEHNR and FQNEAQ (reference sequence). V was cut by 3 bases and J by 3 bases, with 9 bases left in between. This CDR3 has 14 residues. The DNA of the CDR3 is TGTGCCAGCAGCTTCGACAGCTTCTACAATGAGCAGTTCTTC. Translated, it gives CASSFDSFYNEQFF.

The chain links TRBV18 to TRBJ2-7; D not resolved. Trimming shortened V by 2 bases and J by 1 base, and 9 bases separated the two germline ends. This CDR3 comprises 14 residues. Germline CDR1 reads KGHSH; CDR2 reads LQKENI. CDR3 amino acids: CASSPTTQSYEQYF. The CDR3 nucleotides are TGTGCCAGCTCACCAACAACACAATCCTACGAGCAGTACTTC.

The chain joins TRBV28 to TRBJ1-5; TRBD1 is a possible D gene (5 bases). CDR1 and CDR2 (germline): MDHEN, SYDVKM. V lost 9 bases and J lost 4, with 13 bases in between. The CDR3 contains 13 residues. This chain's CDR3 is CASRTRKNQPQHF. The CDR3 DNA reads TGTGCCAGTAGGACACGGAAGAATCAGCCCCAGCATTTT.

This chain connects TRBV29-1 to TRBJ1-4; D unclear. The CDR3 runs to 13 residues. Trimming took 4 bases from V and 8 from J, leaving 14 bases between them. Germline CDR1 is SQVTM and CDR2 is ANQGSEA. The CDR3 bases are TGCAGCGTTGGGGTCGGGATGCAAGAAAAACTGTTTTTT. As protein: CSVGVGMQEKLFF.

The chain is built from TRBV9 and TRBJ2-1, with D maybe TRBD1 (5 bases). The CDR3 covers 14 residues. The V gene's germline CDR1 is SGDLS and CDR2 YYNGEE. Trimming shortened V by 4 bases and J by 7 bases, and 15 bases separated the two germline ends. The CDR3 sequence is CASSTNPGWNEQFF. In DNA form, the CDR3 reads TGTGCCAGCAGCACAAACCCAGGGTGGAATGAGCAGTTCTTC. The full variable domain, its missing parts supplied by reference TRBV9 and TRBJ2-1, is DSGVTQTPKHLITATGQRVTLRCSPRSGDLSVYWYQQSLDQGLQFLIQYYNGEERAKGNILERFSAQQFPDLHSELNLSSLELGDSALYFCASSTNPGWNEQFFGPGTRLTVL.

J is TRBJ2-1 and V is TRBV27; unclear D gene. V dropped 3 bases and J dropped 3 bases, with 6 bases sitting between them. This CDR3 has 13 residues. CDR1 and CDR2 from the germline V gene are MNHEY and SMNVEV (reference sequence). The CDR3 loop reads CASSFRDYNEQFF. CDR3 coding DNA: TGTGCCAGCAGTTTTCGCGACTACAATGAGCAGTTCTTC.

The chain combines TRBV5-6 with TRBJ2-1; 8 bases are a match to TRBD2. Germline-derived CDR1 and CDR2 are SGHDT and YYEEEE. V lost 3 bases and J lost 6; bases outside the gene matches: 5. This CDR3 is built from 14 residues. CDR3 amino acids: CASSWGTSLNEQFF. In DNA, the CDR3 is TGTGCCAGCAGCTGGGGGACTAGTCTCAATGAGCAGTTCTTC. Looking up the rest from reference TRBV5-6 and TRBJ2-1 gives the full variable domain: DAGVTQSPTHLIKTRGQQVTLRCSPKSGHDTVSWYQQALGQGPQFIFQYYEEEERQRGNFPDRFSGHQFPNYSSELNVNALLLGDSALYLCASSWGTSLNEQFFGPGTRLTVL.

V and J are TRBV13 and TRBJ2-5, with 12 nucleotides matching TRBD1. Losses at the gene ends were 1 base for V and 9 bases for J; bases not matched to a gene: 6. This CDR3 is built from 15 residues. Germline CDR1 PRHDT, CDR2 FYEKMQ (reference sequence). The CDR3 DNA sequence: TGTGCCAGCAGCTTAGAATGGGACAGGGGGCAGCCCCAGTACTTC. Protein: CASSLEWDRGQPQYF.

The genes are TRBV11-3 and TRBJ1-1, with a weak D call TRBD1 (6 bases). Germline-derived CDR1 and CDR2 are SGHNT and YENEEA. V lost 5 bases to trimming and J lost 0 bases, with 13 bases between them. The CDR3 spans 15 residues. In DNA, the CDR3 is TGTGCCAGCAGCCAGGGACATACCATGAACACTGAAGCTTTCTTT. It yields the protein CASSQGHTMNTEAFF. The variable domain in full, with the rest retrieved from reference TRBV11-3 and TRBJ1-1, is EAGVVQSPRYKIIEKKQPVAFWCNPISGHNTLYWYLQNLGQGPELLIRYENEEAVDDSQLPKDRFSAERLKGVDSTLKIQPAELGDSAVYLCASSQGHTMNTEAFFGQGTRLTVV.